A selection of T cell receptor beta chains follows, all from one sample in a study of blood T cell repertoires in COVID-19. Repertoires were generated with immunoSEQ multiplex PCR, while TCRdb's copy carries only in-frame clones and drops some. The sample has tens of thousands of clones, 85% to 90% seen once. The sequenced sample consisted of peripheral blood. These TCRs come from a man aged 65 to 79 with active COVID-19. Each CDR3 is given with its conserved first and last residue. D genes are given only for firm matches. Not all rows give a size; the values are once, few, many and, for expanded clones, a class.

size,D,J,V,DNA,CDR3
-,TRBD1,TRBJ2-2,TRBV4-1,TGCGCCAGCAGCCCGGGACAGGCGAACACCGGGGAGCTGTTTTTT,CASSPGQANTGELFF
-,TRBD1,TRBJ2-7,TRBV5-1,TGCGCCAGCAGCTCCACCGGGACAGGGGATTTTTACGAGCAGTACTTC,CASSSTGTGDFYEQYF
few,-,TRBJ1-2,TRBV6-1,TGTGCCAGCAGTGAGGGTGGGGTCAGGGGCGGCTACACCTTC,CASSEGGVRGGYTF
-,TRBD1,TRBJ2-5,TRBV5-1,TGCGCCAGCAGCCCGGGACAGACCCAAGAGACCCAGTACTTC,CASSPGQTQETQYF
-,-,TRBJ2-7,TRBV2,TGTGCCAGCAGCCTATCACCCAGGGAGGTGTACGAGCAGTACTTC,CASSLSPREVYEQYF
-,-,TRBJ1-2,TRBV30,TGTGCCTGGAGTGTTGGGGGCAGCTACACCTTC,CAWSVGGSYTF
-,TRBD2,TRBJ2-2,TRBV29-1,TGCAGCACAAGCGGGGGACGCACCGGGGAGCTGTTTTTT,CSTSGGRTGELFF
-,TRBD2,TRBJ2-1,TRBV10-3,TGTGCCATGGGTAGCGGGAGACCTCACAATGAGCAGTTCTTC,CAMGSGRPHNEQFF
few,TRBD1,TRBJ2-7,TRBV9,TGTGCCAGCAGCCCTGGGAGCCCGGGACAGCGAAAATACGAGCAGTACTTC,CASSPGSPGQRKYEQYF
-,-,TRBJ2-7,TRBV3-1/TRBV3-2,TGTGCCAGCAGCCAAGAGAGGGCAGAACTAAGCTACGAGCAGTACTTC,CASSQERAELSYEQYF
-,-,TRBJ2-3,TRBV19,TGTGCCAGTAGTACGGGGAGAGAGGGCAGGGGGGCAACAGATACGCAGTATTTT,CASSTGREGRGATDTQYF
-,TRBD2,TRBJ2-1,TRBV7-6,TGTGCCAGCAGCTTAGCCCTGACTAGCGGGAGGGGGTTTCATTCCTACAATGAGCAGTTCTTC,CASSLALTSGRGFHSYNEQFF
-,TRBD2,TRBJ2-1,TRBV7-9,TGTGCCAGCAGCGTAGGGACTAGTCCGTCCTACAATGAGCAGTTCTTC,CASSVGTSPSYNEQFF
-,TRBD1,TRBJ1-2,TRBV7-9,TGTGCCAGCAGTCTTGGACAGGGTGATGATAACTATGGCTACACCTTC,CASSLGQGDDNYGYTF
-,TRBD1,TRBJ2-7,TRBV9,TGTGCCAGCAGTTTTAGGACAGGGGGCGACGAGCAGTACTTC,CASSFRTGGDEQYF
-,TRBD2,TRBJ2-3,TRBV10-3,TGTGCCATCAGTGACCCCGCTAGCGGGACCACAGATACGCAGTATTTT,CAISDPASGTTDTQYF
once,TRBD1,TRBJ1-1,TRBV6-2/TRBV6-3,TGTGCCAGCAGTTATATACAGGGGGCCACTGAAGCTTTCTTT,CASSYIQGATEAFF
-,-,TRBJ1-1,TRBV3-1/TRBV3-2,TGTGCCAGCCCCGACAAGAACACTGAAGCTTTCTTT,CASPDKNTEAFF
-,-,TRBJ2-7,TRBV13,TGTGCCAGCTCTATTAGCTCCTACGAGCAGTACTTC,CASSISSYEQYF
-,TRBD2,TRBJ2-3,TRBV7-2,TGTGCCAGCAGCTTAGCCTGGACTAGCCTCTCGGCGAGCCTCACAGATACGCAGTATTTT,CASSLAWTSLSASLTDTQYF
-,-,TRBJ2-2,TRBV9,TGTGCCAGTGCCGGCAGGGCCCACACCGGGGAGCTGTTTTTT,CASAGRAHTGELFF
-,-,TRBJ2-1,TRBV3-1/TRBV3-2,TGTGCCAGCAGCCAAGATCTGTATCGCGGGGAAACCTACAATGAGCAGTTCTTC,CASSQDLYRGETYNEQFF
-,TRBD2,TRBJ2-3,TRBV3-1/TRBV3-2,TGTGCCAGCAGCACCGGAGGGACTAGCAGCACAGATACGCAGTATTTT,CASSTGGTSSTDTQYF
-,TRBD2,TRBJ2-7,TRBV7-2,TGTGCCAGCAGCTTAGCTTCTAGCGGGGCCTACGAGCAGTACTTC,CASSLASSGAYEQYF
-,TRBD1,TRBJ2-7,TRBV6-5,TGTGCCAGCAGCACACGACAGGGCCATACCTACGAGCAGTACTTC,CASSTRQGHTYEQYF